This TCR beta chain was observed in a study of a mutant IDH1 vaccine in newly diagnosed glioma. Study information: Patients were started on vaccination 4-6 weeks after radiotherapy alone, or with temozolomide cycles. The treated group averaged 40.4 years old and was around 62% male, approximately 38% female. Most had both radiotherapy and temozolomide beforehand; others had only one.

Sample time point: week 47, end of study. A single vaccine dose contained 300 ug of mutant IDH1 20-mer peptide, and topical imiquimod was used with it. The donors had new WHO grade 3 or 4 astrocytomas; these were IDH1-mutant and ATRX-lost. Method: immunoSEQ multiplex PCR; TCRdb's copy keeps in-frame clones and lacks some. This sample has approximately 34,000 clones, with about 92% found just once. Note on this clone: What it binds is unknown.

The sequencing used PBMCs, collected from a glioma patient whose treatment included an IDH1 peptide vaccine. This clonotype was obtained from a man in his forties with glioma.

CDR3 sequence (DNA): TGCGCCAGCAGCCAAGAATCGCGGCCGTCCTACGAGCAGTACTTC. Amino acids: CASSQESRPSYEQYF. The V and J genes are TRBV4-1 and TRBJ2-7, with D hard to call. Trimming pared 0 bases from V and 1 base from J, leaving 10 bases between. There are 15 residues in the CDR3. Germline loops: CDR1 MGHRA, CDR2 YSYEKL.